This TCR beta chain was recovered during a study of T cells after yellow fever vaccination. Overall study context: Fractions of limited cellularity were prepared by means of SMART-Seq v4 Ultra Low Input. Study observations and caveats: The bulk population could contribute abundant contaminating clonotypes to FACS-sorted repertoires. Overlap between CD4 and CD8 compartments was detected for a small share of clonotypes.

TCRdb recomputed calls from the 5' RACE reads with MiXCR, one row per CDR3 protein. The table shows approximately 160,000 distinct CDR3 sequences, with 5.5% to 7.5% occurring only once. CDR1 is MNHEY and CDR2 is SVGEGT in the germline V gene. There are 14 residues in the CDR3. V was cut by 2 bases and J by 2 bases, with 10 bases left in between. Many counts were recorded for this clonotype. Its antigen is currently unknown. The genes are TRBV6-2 or TRBV6-3 and TRBJ2-7; D remains ambiguous. This sample comprised CD4+ T cells sorted from PBMCs, obtained on the day of the first yellow fever vaccination. This TCR came from a man younger than 30 who received the YFV17D yellow fever vaccine. Here the CDR3 reads CASSYRHKAYEQYF. The CDR3 DNA follows: TGTGCCAGCAGTTACAGACACAAAGCCTACGAGCAGTACTTC.